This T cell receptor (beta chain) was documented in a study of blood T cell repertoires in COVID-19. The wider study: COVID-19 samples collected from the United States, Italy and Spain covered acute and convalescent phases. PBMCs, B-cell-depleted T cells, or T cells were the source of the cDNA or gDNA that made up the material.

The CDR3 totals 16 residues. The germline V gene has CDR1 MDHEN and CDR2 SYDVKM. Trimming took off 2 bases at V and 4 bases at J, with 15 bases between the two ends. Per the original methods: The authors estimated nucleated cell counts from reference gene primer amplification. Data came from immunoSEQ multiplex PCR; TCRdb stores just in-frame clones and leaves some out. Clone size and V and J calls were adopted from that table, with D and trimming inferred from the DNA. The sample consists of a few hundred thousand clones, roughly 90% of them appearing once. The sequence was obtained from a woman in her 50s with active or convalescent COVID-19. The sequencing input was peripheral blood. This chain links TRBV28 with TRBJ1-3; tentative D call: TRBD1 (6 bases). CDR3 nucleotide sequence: TGTGCCAGCAGTTTAATGGTACAGGGAACAGGAAACACCATATATTTT. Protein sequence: CASSLMVQGTGNTIYF.